This T cell receptor (beta chain) was obtained from a study of early T cells in non-severe SARS-CoV-2 infection. Whole-study context: Bulk RNA isolated from unsorted whole blood underwent sequencing; chains were not paired. Study-level results: Database matching using VDJdb favored anti-spike CD8 responses, with private and CD4 specificities left missing.

As part of library construction, unique molecular identifiers were attached to individual cDNA molecules. TCRdb re-derived calls from the 5' RACE reads in MiXCR, one entry per CDR3 protein. The sample consists of tens of thousands of distinct CDR3 sequences, roughly 6.3% of them appearing once. The germline V and J ends were trimmed by 11 bases and 0 bases, with 17 bases remaining between them. The CDR3 covers 14 residues. The V gene's germline CDR1 is SNHLY and CDR2 FYNNEI. As concerns this clonotype: Its target is unknown.

This receptor was identified in an adult who was a healthcare worker with PCR-confirmed SARS-CoV-2 infection or an uninfected control (not recorded which). The specimen was whole blood. This chain joins TRBV2 and TRBJ2-7; D is possibly TRBD1 or TRBD2 (6 bases each). The CDR3 nucleotides are TGTGCCTCGCGTGGGGGGCGAACCTCCTACGAGCAGTACTTC. Protein sequence: CASRGGRTSYEQYF.